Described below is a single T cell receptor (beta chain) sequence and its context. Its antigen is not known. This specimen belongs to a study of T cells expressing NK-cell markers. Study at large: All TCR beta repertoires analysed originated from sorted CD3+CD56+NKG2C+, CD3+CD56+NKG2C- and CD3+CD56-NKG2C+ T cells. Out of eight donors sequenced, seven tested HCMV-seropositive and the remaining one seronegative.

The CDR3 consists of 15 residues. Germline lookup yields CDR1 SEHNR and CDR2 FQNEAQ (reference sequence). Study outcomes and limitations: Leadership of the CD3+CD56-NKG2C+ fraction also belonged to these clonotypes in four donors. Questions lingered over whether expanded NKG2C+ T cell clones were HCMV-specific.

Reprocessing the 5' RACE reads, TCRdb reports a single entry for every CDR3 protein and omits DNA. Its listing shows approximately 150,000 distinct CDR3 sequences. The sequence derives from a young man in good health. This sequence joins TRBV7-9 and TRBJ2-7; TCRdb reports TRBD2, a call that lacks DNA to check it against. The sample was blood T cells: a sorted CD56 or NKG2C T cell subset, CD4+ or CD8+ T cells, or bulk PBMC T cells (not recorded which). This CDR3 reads CASSSRLAESYEQYF.